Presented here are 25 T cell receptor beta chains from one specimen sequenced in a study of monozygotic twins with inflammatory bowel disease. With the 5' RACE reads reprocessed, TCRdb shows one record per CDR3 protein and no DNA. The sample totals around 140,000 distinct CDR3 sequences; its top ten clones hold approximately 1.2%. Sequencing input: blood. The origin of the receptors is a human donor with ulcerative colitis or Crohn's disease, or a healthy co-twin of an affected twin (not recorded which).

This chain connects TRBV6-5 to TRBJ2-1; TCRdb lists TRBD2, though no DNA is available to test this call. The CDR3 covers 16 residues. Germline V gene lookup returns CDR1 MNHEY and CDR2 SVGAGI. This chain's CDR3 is CASSYWDLSSYNEQFF.

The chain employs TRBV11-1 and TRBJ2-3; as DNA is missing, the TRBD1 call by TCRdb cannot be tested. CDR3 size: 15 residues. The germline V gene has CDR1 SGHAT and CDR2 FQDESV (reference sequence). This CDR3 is CASSARDIRTDTQYF.

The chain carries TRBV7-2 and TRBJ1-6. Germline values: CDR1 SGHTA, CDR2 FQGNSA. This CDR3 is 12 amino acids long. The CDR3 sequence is CASSLVGYSLHF.

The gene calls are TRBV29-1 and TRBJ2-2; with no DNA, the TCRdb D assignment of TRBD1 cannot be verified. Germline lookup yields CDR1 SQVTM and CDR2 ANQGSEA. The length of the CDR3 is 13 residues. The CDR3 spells CSIDRANTGELFF.

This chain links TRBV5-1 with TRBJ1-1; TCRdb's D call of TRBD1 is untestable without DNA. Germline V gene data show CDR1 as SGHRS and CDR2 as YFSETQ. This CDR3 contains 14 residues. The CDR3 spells CASSFLSGNTEAFF.

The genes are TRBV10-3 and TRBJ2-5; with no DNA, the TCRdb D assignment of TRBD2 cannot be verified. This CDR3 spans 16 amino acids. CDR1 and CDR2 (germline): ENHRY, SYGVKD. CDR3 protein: CAMDLPGTREKETQYF.

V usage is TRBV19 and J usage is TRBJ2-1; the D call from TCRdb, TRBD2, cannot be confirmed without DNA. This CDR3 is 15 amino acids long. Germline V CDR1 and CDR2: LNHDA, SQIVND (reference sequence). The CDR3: CASSIEASGSNEQFF.

The CDR3 spells CASSGQGGEQYF. The V call is TRBV2, the J call TRBJ2-7; the D call from TCRdb, TRBD1, cannot be confirmed without DNA. Germline CDR1 and CDR2: SNHLY and FYNNEI. The CDR3 covers 12 residues.

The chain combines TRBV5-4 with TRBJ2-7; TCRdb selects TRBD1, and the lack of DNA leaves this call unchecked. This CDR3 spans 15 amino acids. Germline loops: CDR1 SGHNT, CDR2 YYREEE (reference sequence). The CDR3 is CASSSPGQISYEQYF.

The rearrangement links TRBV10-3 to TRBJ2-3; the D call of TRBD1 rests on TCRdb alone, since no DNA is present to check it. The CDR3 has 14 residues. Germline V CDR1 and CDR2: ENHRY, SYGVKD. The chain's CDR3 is CAIRQGRSTDTQYF.

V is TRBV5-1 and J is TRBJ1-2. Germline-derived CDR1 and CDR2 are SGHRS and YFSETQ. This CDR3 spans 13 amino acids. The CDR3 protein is CASSLAARRGYTF. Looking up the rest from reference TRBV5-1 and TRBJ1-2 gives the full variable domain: KAGVTQTPRYLIKTRGQQVTLSCSPISGHRSVSWYQQTPGQGLQFLFEYFSETQRNKGNFPGRFSGRQFSNSRSEMNVSTLELGDSALYLCASSLAARRGYTFGSGTRLTVV.

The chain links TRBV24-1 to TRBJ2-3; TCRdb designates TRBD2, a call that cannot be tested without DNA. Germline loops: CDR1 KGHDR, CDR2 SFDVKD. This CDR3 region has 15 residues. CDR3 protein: CATSDFGRGSDTQYF.

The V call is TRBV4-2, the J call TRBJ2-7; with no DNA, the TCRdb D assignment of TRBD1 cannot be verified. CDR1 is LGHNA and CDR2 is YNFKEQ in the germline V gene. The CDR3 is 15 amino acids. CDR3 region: CASSQMDRGVHEQYF.

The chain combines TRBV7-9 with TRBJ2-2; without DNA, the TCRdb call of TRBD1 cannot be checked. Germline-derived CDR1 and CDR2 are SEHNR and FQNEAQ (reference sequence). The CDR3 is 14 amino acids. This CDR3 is CALGGRSNTGELFF.

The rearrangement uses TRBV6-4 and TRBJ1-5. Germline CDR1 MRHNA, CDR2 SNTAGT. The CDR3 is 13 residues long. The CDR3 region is CASSPEVNQPQHF.

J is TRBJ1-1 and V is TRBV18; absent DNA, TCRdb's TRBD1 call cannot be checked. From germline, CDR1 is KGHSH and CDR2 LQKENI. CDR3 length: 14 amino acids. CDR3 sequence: CASSHNEQGPEAFF.

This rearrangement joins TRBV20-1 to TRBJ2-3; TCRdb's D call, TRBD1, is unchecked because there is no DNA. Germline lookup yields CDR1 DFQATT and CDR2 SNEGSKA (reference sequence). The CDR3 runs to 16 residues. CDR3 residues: CSARDTGEKRTDTQYF.

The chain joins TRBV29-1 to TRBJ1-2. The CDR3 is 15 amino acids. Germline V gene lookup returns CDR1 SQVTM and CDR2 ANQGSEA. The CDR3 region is CSVEERGILFYGYTF.

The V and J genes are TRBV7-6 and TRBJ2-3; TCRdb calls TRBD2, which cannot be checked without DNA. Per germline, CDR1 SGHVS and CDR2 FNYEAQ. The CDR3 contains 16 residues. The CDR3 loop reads CASSLLAGGPTDTQYF.

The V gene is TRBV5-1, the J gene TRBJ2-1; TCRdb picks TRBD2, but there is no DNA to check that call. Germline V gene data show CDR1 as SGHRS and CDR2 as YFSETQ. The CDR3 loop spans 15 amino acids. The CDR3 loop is CASCSGSGSYNEQFF.

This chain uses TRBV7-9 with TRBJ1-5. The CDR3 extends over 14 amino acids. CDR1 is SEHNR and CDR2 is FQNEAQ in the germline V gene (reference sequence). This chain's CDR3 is CASSFAWGNQPQHF. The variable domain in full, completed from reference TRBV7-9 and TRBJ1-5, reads DTGVSQNPRHKITKRGQNVTFRCDPISEHNRLYWYRQTLGQGPEFLTYFQNEAQLEKSRLLSDRFSAERPKGSFSTLEIQRTEQGDSAMYLCASSFAWGNQPQHFGDGTRLSIL.

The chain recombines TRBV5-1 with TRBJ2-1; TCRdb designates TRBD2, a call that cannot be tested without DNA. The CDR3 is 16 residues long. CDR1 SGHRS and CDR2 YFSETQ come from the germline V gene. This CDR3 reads CASSFIGLAGGNEQFF.

The CDR3 is CSARDGGRSTGELFF. This sequence joins TRBV20-1 and TRBJ2-2; the D call of TRBD1 rests on TCRdb alone, since no DNA is present to check it. The germline V gene has CDR1 DFQATT and CDR2 SNEGSKA (reference sequence). This CDR3 spans 15 amino acids.

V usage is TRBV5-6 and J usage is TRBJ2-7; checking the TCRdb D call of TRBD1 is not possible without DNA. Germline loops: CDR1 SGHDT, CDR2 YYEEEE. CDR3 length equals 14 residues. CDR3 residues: CASSRDSYYYEQYF. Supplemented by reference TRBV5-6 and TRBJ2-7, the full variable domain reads DAGVTQSPTHLIKTRGQQVTLRCSPKSGHDTVSWYQQALGQGPQFIFQYYEEEERQRGNFPDRFSGHQFPNYSSELNVNALLLGDSALYLCASSRDSYYYEQYFGPGTRLTVT.

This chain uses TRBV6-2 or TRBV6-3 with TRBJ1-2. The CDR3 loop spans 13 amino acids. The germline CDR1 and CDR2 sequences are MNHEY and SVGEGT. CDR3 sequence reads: CASSETANYGYTF.